The 9 T cell receptor beta chains reported below all come from one sample, sequenced in a study of blood T cell repertoires in COVID-19. Produced via immunoSEQ multiplex PCR; TCRdb's table is partial and in-frame only. The sample records more than 400,000 clones, 90% being singletons. Sequencing was carried out using PBMCs or T cells enriched from blood (not recorded which). The receptors shown here come from a man aged 18 to 29 who had recovered from COVID-19.

V is TRBV5-1 and J is TRBJ1-1; 7 positions match TRBD1. Germline V gene data show CDR1 as SGHRS and CDR2 as YFSETQ. Germline trimming cut 4 bases from V and 3 bases from J; bases unmatched to any gene: 6. The CDR3 covers 14 residues. DNA for the CDR3: TGCGCCAGCAGCGCCGACAGGGAGGACACTGAAGCTTTCTTT. Encoded protein: CASSADREDTEAFF. The full variable domain, with the rest looked up from reference TRBV5-1 and TRBJ1-1, is KAGVTQTPRYLIKTRGQQVTLSCSPISGHRSVSWYQQTPGQGLQFLFEYFSETQRNKGNFPGRFSGRQFSNSRSEMNVSTLELGDSALYLCASSADREDTEAFFGQGTRLTVV.

About this clone: A clone one base away is much larger, so this may be a read error. The V and J genes are TRBV11-1 and TRBJ2-3; D unclear. V was shortened by 6 bases and J by 4 bases, with 5 bases between the two germline ends. This CDR3 is 11 amino acids long. Germline loops: CDR1 SGHAT, CDR2 FQDESV (reference sequence). The DNA for the CDR3 is TGTGCCAGCAGTCAATCAGATACGCAGTATTTT. Its protein product is CASSQSDTQYF.

The V call is TRBV3-1 (or the pseudogene TRBV3-2), the J call TRBJ2-2; TRBD1 is a possible D gene (5 bases). V was trimmed by 4 bases and J by 5 bases, leaving 11 bases between them. Germline CDR1 and CDR2: LGHDT and YNNKEL (reference sequence). This CDR3 has 14 amino acids. The CDR3 sequence: CASSRGHPTGELFF. Here the CDR3 DNA reads TGTGCCAGCAGCCGCGGACACCCGACCGGGGAGCTGTTTTTT.

This clone is a singleton in its sample. This sequence joins TRBV6-1 and TRBJ1-5; D is perhaps TRBD1 (5 bases). Germline CDR1 MNHNS, CDR2 SASEGT. V gave up 2 bases and J gave up 6 bases, with 11 bases separating them. This CDR3 is 14 amino acids long. The CDR3 region is CASSEPGNGQPQHF. The CDR3 nucleotides read TGTGCCAGCAGTGAACCAGGGAATGGTCAGCCCCAGCATTTT.

The rearrangement joins TRBV21-1 to TRBJ1-2; TRBD1 was called by the table and not checked on the DNA. TRBV21-1 constitutes a pseudogene. There are 19 residues in the CDR3. CDR3 in DNA: TGTGCCAGCAGCAAAGAAGGTTGGGACAGACAAAATCGACTCTATGGCTACACCTTC. Amino acids: CASSKEGWDRQNRLYGYTF.

This sequence joins TRBV28 and TRBJ2-3, with 9 positions matching TRBD2. The CDR3 has 14 residues. Germline CDR1 is MDHEN and CDR2 is SYDVKM. Trimming cost V 4 bases and J 6 bases; bases outside gene matches: 5. The CDR3 DNA is TGTGCCAGCAGTTGGGGCGGGAGGGCGGATACGCAGTATTTT. It codes for CASSWGGRADTQYF.

This chain connects TRBV5-4 to TRBJ2-1, with 8 nucleotides matching TRBD2. From germline, CDR1 is SGHNT and CDR2 YYREEE (reference sequence). This CDR3 has 17 residues. Trimming cost V 0 bases and J 2 bases; bases outside gene matches: 7. Here the CDR3 DNA reads TGTGCCAGCAGCTTGGCTCTAGTAGCGGGAACCTACAATGAGCAGTTCTTC. Amino acids: CASSLALVAGTYNEQFF. Filled out from reference TRBV5-4 and TRBJ2-1, the complete variable domain reads ETGVTQSPTHLIKTRGQQVTLRCSSQSGHNTVSWYQQALGQGPQFIFQYYREEENGRGNFPPRFSGLQFPNYSSELNVNALELDDSALYLCASSLALVAGTYNEQFFGPGTRLTVL.

The chain uses TRBV19 and TRBJ2-5, with TRBD1 matching over 9 bases. This CDR3 contains 15 residues. Germline CDR1 and CDR2: LNHDA and SQIVND (reference sequence). Unmatched junction bases numbered 6, after V lost 6 bases and J lost 1 base. The CDR3 sequence: CASRSRDRAQETQYF. The CDR3 bases are TGTGCCAGTAGGAGCCGGGACAGGGCCCAAGAGACCCAGTACTTC.

The chain couples TRBV4-2 to TRBJ1-5; D is perhaps TRBD1 (6 bases). CDR3 length: 16 residues. Germline CDR1 LGHNA, CDR2 YNFKEQ. Trimming took off 1 base at V and 5 bases at J, with 15 bases between the two ends. As DNA, the CDR3 is TGTGCCAGCAGCCAAGGTGCAGGGGTACTTTATCAGCCCCAGCATTTT. Encoded protein: CASSQGAGVLYQPQHF.